Shown below are 30 T cell receptor beta chains from a single sample sequenced in a study of cytomegalovirus exposure and HLA in healthy donors (dated by TCRdb to about 2017). Library preparation was by the immunoSEQ multiplex PCR assay. For the multiplex PCR, a mixture combining 60 forward primers for TCR Vbeta segments and 13 reverse primers for TCR Jbeta segments was used. The table was pulled from immuneACCESS by TCRdb, which kept in-frame rearrangements only. Such tables lose some clones; where checked, under half of the loss comes from unresolved V genes, and the rest has no known cause. This sample lists approximately 220,000 clones; 80% to 90% were detected once. The ten largest make up 2.9% of the sample. The specimen was PBMCs. These receptors all come from a man aged 30 to 45 in good health and CMV-seronegative.

The chain couples TRBV28 to TRBJ1-2; D possibly corresponds to TRBD1 (6 bases). The CDR3 covers 14 residues. With 3 bases removed from V and 4 bases from J, the gap between germline ends came to 12 bases. Germline assignment: CDR1 MDHEN and CDR2 SYDVKM. The CDR3 sequence is CASSFGGAGYGYTF. In nucleotides, the CDR3 is TGTGCCAGCAGTTTTGGGGGCGCGGGCTATGGCTACACCTTC.

Note on this clone: Other nucleotide sequences in the sample specify the same CDR3. The chain uses TRBV2 and TRBJ1-4, with D possibly being TRBD1 (5 bases). This CDR3 spans 14 amino acids. Germline CDR1 SNHLY, CDR2 FYNNEI. Trimming stripped 9 bases from V and 0 bases from J, with 11 bases between. The CDR3 region has the DNA TGTGCCAGTACAGGCTTAGCAACTAATGAAAAACTGTTTTTT. Translation: CASTGLATNEKLFF.

This clone showed up just a few times. The V gene is TRBV7-8, the J gene TRBJ2-3, with a tentative D call TRBD2 (6 bases). Trimming shortened V by 1 base and J by 1 base, and 12 bases separated the two germline ends. Germline values: CDR1 SGHVS, CDR2 FQNEAQ. The CDR3 extends over 16 amino acids. The CDR3 sequence is CASSLGRGFRTDTQYF. CDR3 coding DNA: TGTGCCAGCAGCTTAGGTCGGGGGTTCCGCACAGATACGCAGTATTTT.

Of note for this clone: A junction end diverges from the germline sequence, so it may reflect a read error. CDR3 nucleotides: TGTGCTAGCAGCGCGGGGACAGGGGACTACGAGCAGTACTTC. Its translation: CASSAGTGDYEQYF. V usage is TRBV7-7 and J usage is TRBJ2-7; 10 bases map to TRBD1. The CDR3 is 14 residues long. Germline V gene data show CDR1 as SSHAT and CDR2 as FNYEAQ (reference sequence).

The CDR3 reads CASSPGMGLGYGYTF. The CDR3 DNA is TGTGCCAGCAGCCCTGGGATGGGGCTGGGCTATGGCTACACCTTC. V usage is TRBV5-8 and J usage is TRBJ1-2, with D perhaps TRBD1 (5 bases). V lost 4 bases, J lost 4 bases, and 17 bases lay in between. CDR1 is SGHTS and CDR2 is YDEGEE in the germline V gene. There are 15 residues in the CDR3.

This clone is a singleton in its sample. The V call is TRBV7-8, the J call TRBJ2-5, with a tentative D call TRBD1 (6 bases). Trimming shortened V by 10 bases and J by 4 bases, and 10 bases separated the two germline ends. The CDR3 has 11 residues. Germline-derived CDR1 and CDR2 are SGHVS and FQNEAQ. The CDR3, as DNA: TGTGCCACCATACAGGGAGAGACCCAGTACTTC. The encoded protein is CATIQGETQYF.

This clone was detected only a few times. The chain links TRBV19 to TRBJ1-2, with 7 bases that match TRBD1. J gave up 4 bases and V 4 bases, and 0 bases lay outside the gene matches. The CDR3 totals 12 residues. Germline V gives CDR1 LNHDA, CDR2 SQIVND (reference sequence). CDR3 in amino acids: CASSTGGYGYTF. The CDR3 DNA follows: TGTGCCAGTAGTACAGGGGGCTATGGCTACACCTTC.

The J gene is TRBJ2-5, the V gene TRBV29-1; the match to TRBD2 covers 9 bases. This CDR3 has 13 amino acids. In germline, CDR1 is SQVTM, CDR2 ANQGSEA. Unmatched junction bases numbered 6, after V lost 6 bases and J lost 4 bases. The CDR3 is CSVLAGVGETQYF. In DNA, the CDR3 is TGCAGCGTCTTAGCGGGGGTCGGAGAGACCCAGTACTTC.

The chain carries TRBV7-2 and TRBJ2-7; 8 bases line up with TRBD1. The CDR3 has 16 amino acids. The germline V gene has CDR1 SGHTA and CDR2 FQGNSA. Trimming took 3 bases from V and 2 from J; bases not matched to a gene: 9. CDR3 DNA: TGTGCCAGCAGCTTCGAGGGACAGGTATACACCTACGAGCAGTACTTC. As protein: CASSFEGQVYTYEQYF.

The V call is TRBV4-1, the J call TRBJ1-6; no reliable D call. Trimming left V 10 bases short and J 7 bases short, with 17 bases between. Germline V lookup: CDR1 MGHRA, CDR2 YSYEKL. This CDR3 is built from 14 residues. As DNA, the CDR3 is TGCGCCACTTCCGAGGGAAGTCCGAATTCACCCCTCCACTTT. Translation: CATSEGSPNSPLHF.

The chain links TRBV5-6 to TRBJ2-5; 9 bases match TRBD2. The assigned J gene may be wrong: the sequence end matches TRBJ2-7 better. Germline loops: CDR1 SGHDT, CDR2 YYEEEE. The CDR3 loop spans 16 amino acids. CDR3 bases: TGTGCCAGCAGCTTGGGGGGACTAGCTACAGGCTACGAGCAGTACTTC. It encodes CASSLGGLATGYEQYF.

The chain combines TRBV5-4 with TRBJ2-7, with a possible D match to TRBD1 (5 bases). The CDR3 sequence is 14 residues long. Germline assignment: CDR1 SGHNT and CDR2 YYREEE (reference sequence). Trimming left V 0 bases short and J 2 bases short, with 9 bases between. CDR3 sequence reads: CASSLGAGTYEQYF. The CDR3 nucleotides are TGTGCCAGCAGCTTGGGCGCAGGGACCTACGAGCAGTACTTC.

This rearrangement joins TRBV5-1 to TRBJ2-5, with 10 bases lining up with TRBD2. After removal of 9 bases from V and 3 bases from J, the junction contained 11 bases not matched to a gene. Germline V lookup: CDR1 SGHRS, CDR2 YFSETQ. The CDR3 totals 15 residues. CDR3 sequence (DNA): TGCGCCACCTCACCACTAGCGGGGATAAAAGAGACCCAGTACTTC. Translation gives CATSPLAGIKETQYF.

Remarks on this clone: One end of the junction does not line up with germline, which may come from a read error. The same CDR3 is also encoded by other DNA sequences in this sample. V and J are TRBV2 and TRBJ2-3; 11 nucleotides agree with TRBD2. The CDR3 loop spans 19 amino acids. Germline assignment: CDR1 SNHLY and CDR2 FYNNEI. CDR3 nucleotide sequence: TGTGCCAGCGGAACTTCCGATCTAGCGGGGGGTACGAGCACAGATACACAGTATTTT. Protein product: CASGTSDLAGGTSTDTQYF.

This rearrangement joins TRBV28 to TRBJ2-7, with 9 bases aligning to TRBD2. V shed 3 bases, J shed 0 bases, and the junction held 6 bases outside the gene matches. The CDR3 contains 16 residues. The germline CDR1 and CDR2 sequences are MDHEN and SYDVKM. In DNA, the CDR3 is TGTGCCAGCAGTTTGTGGAGCGGGGGGACCTCCTACGAGCAGTACTTC. Residues: CASSLWSGGTSYEQYF.

CDR3 bases: TGTGCCAGCAGTGAACAGGGTAATAATTCACCCCTCCACTTT. Residues: CASSEQGNNSPLHF. The chain carries TRBV6-1 and TRBJ1-6; D might be TRBD1 (5 bases). V lost 2 bases and J 5 bases, leaving 7 bases between the germline ends. Germline V lookup: CDR1 MNHNS, CDR2 SASEGT. The length of the CDR3 is 14 residues.

The gene calls are TRBV10-3 and TRBJ1-6; D is undetermined. Trimming cost V 2 bases and J 7 bases, with 6 bases left between them. The CDR3 is made up of 13 amino acids. CDR1 and CDR2 (germline): ENHRY, SYGVKD. CDR3 protein: CAISEVGNSPLHF. The CDR3 nucleotides are TGTGCCATCAGTGAGGTTGGCAATTCACCCCTCCACTTT.

The J gene is TRBJ2-7, the V gene TRBV5-6; maybe TRBD1 (6 bases). With 4 bases removed from V and 1 base from J, the gap between germline ends came to 12 bases. The CDR3 runs to 14 residues. CDR1 and CDR2 from the germline V gene are SGHDT and YYEEEE. The CDR3 region has the DNA TGTGCCAGCAGCCGACGGACAGCATCCTACGAGCAGTACTTC. It codes for CASSRRTASYEQYF.

The chain is built from TRBV13 and TRBJ2-7; TRBD1 agrees at 10 bases. There are 15 residues in the CDR3. Germline V CDR1 and CDR2: PRHDT, FYEKMQ (reference sequence). Trimming at V came to 5 bases and at J to 1 base, leaving 5 bases not matched to a gene. The CDR3 reads CASSPGTGASYEQYF. Here the CDR3 DNA reads TGTGCCAGCAGCCCCGGGACAGGGGCATCCTACGAGCAGTACTTC.

This clone was observed a single time. The rearrangement uses TRBV4-1 and TRBJ1-2; the D gene is possibly TRBD1 (5 bases). Germline assignment: CDR1 MGHRA and CDR2 YSYEKL. Trimming removed 1 base at V and 4 bases at J, with 13 bases between. CDR3 length: 15 residues. CDR3: CASSQVWEGVYGYTF. CDR3 in DNA: TGCGCCAGCAGCCAAGTCTGGGAAGGGGTCTATGGCTACACCTTC.

V usage is TRBV28 and J usage is TRBJ1-6; 8 bases match TRBD1. This CDR3 has 13 amino acids. V shed 5 bases, J shed 9 bases, and the junction held 3 bases outside the gene matches. Germline V lookup: CDR1 MDHEN, CDR2 SYDVKM. CDR3 amino acids: CASSTGGSSPLHF. The CDR3 coding sequence is TGTGCCAGCAGTACAGGGGGAAGTTCACCCCTCCACTTT.

V usage is TRBV5-1 and J usage is TRBJ2-1, with 12 positions matching TRBD2. Looked up from germline, CDR1 is SGHRS and CDR2 is YFSETQ. The CDR3 covers 15 residues. With V trimmed by 1 base and J by 5 bases, 1 base remained unmatched. The CDR3: CASSLRLAGDNEQFF. In DNA form, the CDR3 reads TGCGCCAGCAGCTTGCGACTAGCGGGGGACAATGAGCAGTTCTTC.

The CDR3 loop is CASSHQTSVEQFF. CDR3 DNA: TGTGCCAGCAGCCACCAGACTAGCGTTGAGCAGTTCTTC. This chain links TRBV5-6 with TRBJ2-1; 8 positions match TRBD2. Looked up from germline, CDR1 is SGHDT and CDR2 is YYEEEE. V gave up 4 bases and J gave up 9 bases; unmatched junction bases: 6. This CDR3 is 13 amino acids long.

The rearrangement links TRBV5-1 to TRBJ2-7; 7 nucleotides agree with TRBD1. With V trimmed by 4 bases and J by 2 bases, 9 bases remained unmatched. The germline gives CDR1 SGHRS, CDR2 YFSETQ. The CDR3 has 15 amino acids. The DNA for the CDR3 is TGCGCCAGCAGCGCAGCCCCGGGACAGACCTACGAGCAGTACTTC. This sequence encodes CASSAAPGQTYEQYF.

The V and J genes are TRBV6-1 and TRBJ2-7; D gene ambiguous. V was trimmed by 3 bases and J by 2 bases, leaving 11 bases between them. The CDR3 contains 14 residues. CDR1 MNHNS and CDR2 SASEGT come from the germline V gene. The CDR3 coding sequence is TGTGCCAGCAGTGATGCCCCGGGTACCTACGAGCAGTACTTC. Its translation: CASSDAPGTYEQYF.

For this clone: This same CDR3 is encoded by further DNA sequences in the sample. The chain joins TRBV7-9 to TRBJ2-3, with TRBD1 as a possible D gene (6 bases). Germline CDR1 reads SEHNR; CDR2 reads FQNEAQ (reference sequence). Trimming removed 2 bases at V and 2 bases at J, with 8 bases between. There are 14 residues in the CDR3. The DNA of the CDR3 is TGTGCCAGCAGCTTAACAGGGTCCACAGATACGCAGTATTTT. It is translated as CASSLTGSTDTQYF.

This rearrangement joins TRBV9 to TRBJ1-3; D unresolved. CDR3 length: 18 residues. Looked up from germline, CDR1 is SGDLS and CDR2 is YYNGEE. Trimming shortened V by 0 bases and J by 0 bases, and 16 bases separated the two germline ends. The CDR3 sequence: CASSVAERTRSSGNTIYF. The CDR3 DNA follows: TGTGCCAGCAGCGTAGCCGAACGAACAAGAAGCTCTGGAAACACCATATATTTT. Full variable domain (rest looked up from reference TRBV9 and TRBJ1-3): DSGVTQTPKHLITATGQRVTLRCSPRSGDLSVYWYQQSLDQGLQFLIQYYNGEERAKGNILERFSAQQFPDLHSELNLSSLELGDSALYFCASSVAERTRSSGNTIYFGEGSWLTVV.

The gene calls are TRBV6-5 and TRBJ1-6; 8 bases map to TRBD1. V lost 6 bases and J lost 4; bases outside the gene matches: 5. Per germline, CDR1 MNHEY and CDR2 SVGAGI. The CDR3 extends over 15 amino acids. The CDR3 DNA sequence: TGTGCCAGCAGCCAAGGACAGGGTTATAATTCACCCCTCCACTTT. Its protein is CASSQGQGYNSPLHF.

The chain carries TRBV5-8 and TRBJ2-5; TRBD1 matches 10 bases. The end of the DNA is better explained by TRBJ2-7, so the J call may be wrong. The CDR3 has 15 amino acids. The germline CDR1 and CDR2 sequences are SGHTS and YDEGEE. CDR3 bases: TGTGCCAGCAGCTTTGGACAGGGGGTCTTCTACGAGCAGTACTTC. Its protein is CASSFGQGVFYEQYF.

This clone was seen a handful of times. The rearrangement uses TRBV27 and TRBJ1-1; D is ambiguous. V was cut by 4 bases and J by 7 bases, with 19 bases left in between. The CDR3 sequence is 15 residues long. Germline V CDR1 and CDR2: MNHEY, SMNVEV (reference sequence). The CDR3 DNA follows: TGTGCCAGCAGTTCCTCAGAGTTAGGTAGGAGTGAAGCTTTCTTT. This encodes CASSSSELGRSEAFF.